This TCR beta chain comes out of a study of graft-versus-host responses after intestinal transplantation. Study in general: Tacrolimus plus steroids were given to all recipients for about 3 years, preceded by anti-thymocyte globulin induction.

V lost 3 bases, J lost 0 bases, and 9 bases stayed unmatched. The CDR3 consists of 17 residues. Germline V gene data show CDR1 as LGHNA and CDR2 as YSLEER. The repertoire was sequenced with immunoSEQ multiplex PCR; TCRdb's copy has only in-frame clones and lacks some. The sample lists approximately 90,000 clones, under 95% occurring once. General study points: Patients who carried graft-donor T cell macrochimerism also had high graft-versus-host to host-versus-graft clonal ratios in their allografts.

Comments on this clone: The antigen is undetermined.

The material sequenced was unstimulated CD8+ T cells sorted from spleen or lymph node cells, taken before intestinal transplant. The origin of this receptor is a human donor who received an intestinal transplant. V is TRBV4-3 and J is TRBJ2-7, with TRBD2 matching 9 bases. The CDR3 sequence is CASSQGIAGASSYEQYF. The CDR3, as DNA: TGCGCCAGCAGCCAGGGGATAGCGGGGGCCAGCTCCTACGAGCAGTACTTC.